The rows below give T cell receptor beta chains drawn from one sample of a study of CD8 T cells in ankylosing spondylitis. MiXCR was run by TCRdb on the 5' RACE reads, yielding one entry per CDR3 protein. Of a few hundred thousand distinct CDR3 sequences listed, roughly 25% are singletons. Sequencing was carried out using blood, either unsorted or a sorted T cell fraction (not recorded which). These receptors all stem from a male donor with ankylosing spondylitis or in good health (not recorded which). The CDR3 runs from the conserved cysteine through the conserved F or W.

j_call: TRBJ2-3; v_call: TRBV7-9; cdr3_aa: CASSLTGVTDTQYF
j_call: TRBJ2-6; v_call: TRBV2; cdr3_aa: CASSDRGSGANVLTF
j_call: TRBJ2-4; v_call: TRBV28; cdr3_aa: CASSEPAKNIQYF
j_call: TRBJ1-1; v_call: TRBV6-2/TRBV6-3; cdr3_aa: CASSLSGQTNTEAFF
j_call: TRBJ2-7; v_call: TRBV29-1; cdr3_aa: CSVAGLWGGEQYF
j_call: TRBJ2-6; v_call: TRBV27; cdr3_aa: CASSLEGSGANVLTF
j_call: TRBJ2-3; v_call: TRBV7-2; cdr3_aa: CATRYSADTQYF
j_call: TRBJ2-7; v_call: TRBV4-1; cdr3_aa: CASSQTGSAYEQYF
j_call: TRBJ1-1; v_call: TRBV20-1; cdr3_aa: CSATTENTEAFF
j_call: TRBJ2-5; v_call: TRBV20-1; cdr3_aa: CSARAVAGGISQETQYF
j_call: TRBJ2-5; v_call: TRBV12-3/TRBV12-4; cdr3_aa: CASSYSGTGKTQYF
j_call: TRBJ2-1; v_call: TRBV29-1; cdr3_aa: CSATGYNEQFF
j_call: TRBJ2-5; v_call: TRBV20-1; cdr3_aa: CSARGGHETQYF
j_call: TRBJ1-1; v_call: TRBV28; cdr3_aa: CASLSTEAFF
j_call: TRBJ2-7; v_call: TRBV20-1; cdr3_aa: CSAGGTVVYEQYF
j_call: TRBJ2-1; v_call: TRBV5-6; cdr3_aa: CASSLGSGGASYNEQFF
j_call: TRBJ2-7; v_call: TRBV12-3/TRBV12-4; cdr3_aa: CASSLSGLPSYEQYF
j_call: TRBJ2-7; v_call: TRBV20-1; cdr3_aa: CSARGRGAIYEQYF
j_call: TRBJ2-5; v_call: TRBV10-3; cdr3_aa: CAISGTGGETQYF
j_call: TRBJ2-3; v_call: TRBV20-1; cdr3_aa: CSAKGLAGGSSTDTQYF
j_call: TRBJ2-4; v_call: TRBV20-1; cdr3_aa: CSARDAAEDF
j_call: TRBJ1-1; v_call: TRBV12-3/TRBV12-4; cdr3_aa: CASSLAQGRIEAFF
j_call: TRBJ2-5; v_call: TRBV12-3/TRBV12-4; cdr3_aa: CASSLVGVGRETQYF
j_call: TRBJ2-3; v_call: TRBV6-6; cdr3_aa: CAAERGDTQYF
j_call: TRBJ2-7; v_call: TRBV28; cdr3_aa: CASSFPGGGAYEQYF
j_call: TRBJ2-6; v_call: TRBV28; cdr3_aa: CASSTYLTYGANVLTF
j_call: TRBJ2-1; v_call: TRBV10-1; cdr3_aa: CASSTPSSDEQFF
j_call: TRBJ1-1; v_call: TRBV10-3; cdr3_aa: CATTGTSNTEAFF
j_call: TRBJ2-1; v_call: TRBV10-2; cdr3_aa: CASSHTRFEQFF
j_call: TRBJ2-7; v_call: TRBV29-1; cdr3_aa: CSVDGGYEQYF
j_call: TRBJ2-2; v_call: TRBV4-2; cdr3_aa: CASSRTPTGGTGELFF
j_call: TRBJ1-1; v_call: TRBV18; cdr3_aa: CASSPQGGGTEAFF
j_call: TRBJ2-1; v_call: TRBV5-6; cdr3_aa: CASSTGTAYNEQFF
j_call: TRBJ2-4; v_call: TRBV12-3/TRBV12-4; cdr3_aa: CASSFGVAKNIQYF
j_call: TRBJ1-1; v_call: TRBV10-3; cdr3_aa: CAISFTGGTKAFF
j_call: TRBJ2-3; v_call: TRBV20-1; cdr3_aa: CSARGSQGWTDTQYF
j_call: TRBJ2-3; v_call: TRBV18; cdr3_aa: CASSPPRLRSALPKGDTQYF
j_call: TRBJ2-7; v_call: TRBV12-3/TRBV12-4; cdr3_aa: CASSLDRASYEQYF
j_call: TRBJ2-3; v_call: TRBV12-3/TRBV12-4; cdr3_aa: CASSLRWLAGASQYF
j_call: TRBJ2-7; v_call: TRBV24-1; cdr3_aa: CATSGPGQGYEQYF
j_call: TRBJ2-2; v_call: TRBV10-1; cdr3_aa: CASTAGRAGELFF
j_call: TRBJ1-1; v_call: TRBV20-1; cdr3_aa: CSAKSFDRGYTEAFF
j_call: TRBJ2-5; v_call: TRBV29-1; cdr3_aa: CSAASGAGETQYF
j_call: TRBJ1-4; v_call: TRBV12-3/TRBV12-4; cdr3_aa: CASSLAGLGEKLFF
j_call: TRBJ2-5; v_call: TRBV12-3/TRBV12-4; cdr3_aa: CASNLGQIQETQYF
j_call: TRBJ2-1; v_call: TRBV6-5; cdr3_aa: CASSYTPAIGGEQFF
j_call: TRBJ1-2; v_call: TRBV6-6; cdr3_aa: CASSLKGTDGYTF
j_call: TRBJ2-5; v_call: TRBV20-1; cdr3_aa: CSARGSRRETQYF
j_call: TRBJ2-5; v_call: TRBV20-1; cdr3_aa: CSAGPPPRETQYF
j_call: TRBJ2-1; v_call: TRBV3-1; cdr3_aa: CASCQDQGSYNEQFF
j_call: TRBJ2-3; v_call: TRBV12-3/TRBV12-4; cdr3_aa: CASSNGEDTQYF
j_call: TRBJ2-7; v_call: TRBV25-1; cdr3_aa: CASSFAGFSHEQYF
j_call: TRBJ2-5; v_call: TRBV24-1; cdr3_aa: CATSVGSQETQYF
j_call: TRBJ1-6; v_call: TRBV29-1; cdr3_aa: CSVQGSYNSPLHF
j_call: TRBJ2-7; v_call: TRBV29-1; cdr3_aa: CSVGEQVPHEQYF